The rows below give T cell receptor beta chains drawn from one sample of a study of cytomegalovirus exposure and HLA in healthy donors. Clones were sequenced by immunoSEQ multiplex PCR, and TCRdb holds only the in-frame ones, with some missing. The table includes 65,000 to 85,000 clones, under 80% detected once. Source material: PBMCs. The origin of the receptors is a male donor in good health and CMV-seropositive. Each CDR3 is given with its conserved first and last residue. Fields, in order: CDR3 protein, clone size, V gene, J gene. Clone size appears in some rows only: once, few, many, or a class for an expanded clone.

cdr3_aa: CASSLGQRYEQYF
clone_size: NA
v_call: TRBV7-2
j_call: TRBJ2-7

cdr3_aa: CASSSTGQETQYF
clone_size: NA
v_call: TRBV7-9
j_call: TRBJ2-5

cdr3_aa: CASSVELAGGNEQFF
clone_size: once
v_call: TRBV9
j_call: TRBJ2-1

cdr3_aa: CAGVCREAIGSEQFF
clone_size: NA
v_call: TRBV23-1
j_call: TRBJ2-1

cdr3_aa: CASSLVRFREQYF
clone_size: NA
v_call: TRBV5-1
j_call: TRBJ2-7

cdr3_aa: CASSVTSGGLTDTQYF
clone_size: NA
v_call: TRBV11-2
j_call: TRBJ2-3

cdr3_aa: CASSKPSAGDTQYF
clone_size: NA
v_call: TRBV5-1
j_call: TRBJ2-3

cdr3_aa: CASAPAGTGVLNEQFF
clone_size: NA
v_call: TRBV7-3
j_call: TRBJ2-1

cdr3_aa: CASSISSGASTDTQYF
clone_size: few
v_call: TRBV7-2
j_call: TRBJ2-3

cdr3_aa: CASSLDGASGNTIYF
clone_size: NA
v_call: TRBV5-1
j_call: TRBJ1-3

cdr3_aa: CSVADRSANLAKNIQYF
clone_size: NA
v_call: TRBV29-1
j_call: TRBJ2-4

cdr3_aa: CASSLGGTGQETQYF
clone_size: NA
v_call: TRBV5-1
j_call: TRBJ2-5

cdr3_aa: CASGLDEKSGYTF
clone_size: NA
v_call: TRBV12-5
j_call: TRBJ1-2

cdr3_aa: CAGSGASSTDTQYF
clone_size: NA
v_call: TRBV28
j_call: TRBJ2-3

cdr3_aa: CASSPQRRGGELFF
clone_size: NA
v_call: TRBV7-2
j_call: TRBJ2-2

cdr3_aa: CASSPRQGPSYEQYF
clone_size: NA
v_call: TRBV18
j_call: TRBJ2-7

cdr3_aa: CASSSDRGTDTQYF
clone_size: few
v_call: TRBV6-5
j_call: TRBJ2-3

cdr3_aa: CASSPQASGGSYEQYF
clone_size: NA
v_call: TRBV7-6
j_call: TRBJ2-7

cdr3_aa: CSSSIDRDNSPLHF
clone_size: NA
v_call: TRBV7-9
j_call: TRBJ1-6

cdr3_aa: CASSPAGQGVGNQPQHF
clone_size: few
v_call: TRBV5-1
j_call: TRBJ1-5

cdr3_aa: CASRLQGGGTDTQYF
clone_size: NA
v_call: TRBV19
j_call: TRBJ2-3

cdr3_aa: CASTVGENTEAFF
clone_size: once
v_call: TRBV2
j_call: TRBJ1-1

cdr3_aa: CASSIAGLEVDTQYF
clone_size: few
v_call: TRBV19
j_call: TRBJ2-3

cdr3_aa: CASSATTGVNTEAFF
clone_size: NA
v_call: TRBV7-2
j_call: TRBJ1-1

cdr3_aa: CASSHGQGFYEQYF
clone_size: NA
v_call: TRBV5-8
j_call: NA

cdr3_aa: CASSHLGTLSGNTIYF
clone_size: NA
v_call: TRBV18
j_call: TRBJ1-3

cdr3_aa: CASNRGGSGEKLFF
clone_size: NA
v_call: TRBV28
j_call: TRBJ1-4

cdr3_aa: CASSAPRGNEQYF
clone_size: once
v_call: TRBV9
j_call: NA

cdr3_aa: CASAIPGVREQFF
clone_size: NA
v_call: TRBV12-5
j_call: TRBJ2-1

cdr3_aa: CASSRTSQGGGNGYTF
clone_size: once
v_call: TRBV27
j_call: TRBJ1-2